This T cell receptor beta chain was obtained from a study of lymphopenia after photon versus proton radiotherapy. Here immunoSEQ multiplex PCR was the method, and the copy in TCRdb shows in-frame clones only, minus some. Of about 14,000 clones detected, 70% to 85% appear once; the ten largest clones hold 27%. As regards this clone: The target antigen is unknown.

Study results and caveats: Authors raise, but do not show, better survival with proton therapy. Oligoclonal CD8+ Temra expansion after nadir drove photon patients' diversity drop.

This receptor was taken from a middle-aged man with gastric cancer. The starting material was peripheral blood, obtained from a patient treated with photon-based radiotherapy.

The DNA for the CDR3 is TGTGCCAGCAGCTCCGTTAGCGGGGGAGACCAAGAGACCCAGTACTTC. Translated: CASSSVSGGDQETQYF. V is TRBV11-2 and J is TRBJ2-5, with 9 bases aligning to TRBD2. The CDR3 sequence is 16 residues long. Germline trimming cut 4 bases from V and 0 bases from J; bases unmatched to any gene: 6. Germline values: CDR1 SGHAT, CDR2 FQNNGV.